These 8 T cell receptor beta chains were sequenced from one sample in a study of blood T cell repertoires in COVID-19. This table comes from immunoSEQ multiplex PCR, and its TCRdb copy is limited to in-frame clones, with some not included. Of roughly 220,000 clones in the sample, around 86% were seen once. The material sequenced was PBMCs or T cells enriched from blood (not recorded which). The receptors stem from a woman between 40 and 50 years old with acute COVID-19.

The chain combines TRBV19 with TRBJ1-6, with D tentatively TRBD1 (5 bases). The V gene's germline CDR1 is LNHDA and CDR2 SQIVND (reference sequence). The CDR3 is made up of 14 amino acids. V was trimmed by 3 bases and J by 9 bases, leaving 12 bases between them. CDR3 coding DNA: TGTGCCAGTAGTATGGGGGGGGTTTCTTCACCCCTCCACTTT. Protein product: CASSMGGVSSPLHF.

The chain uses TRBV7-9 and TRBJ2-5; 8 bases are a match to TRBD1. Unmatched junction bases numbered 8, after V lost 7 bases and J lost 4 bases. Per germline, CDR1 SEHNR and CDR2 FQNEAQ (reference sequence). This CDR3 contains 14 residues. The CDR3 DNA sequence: TGTGCCAGCAATGGACAGGGAGGAGGAGAGACCCAGTACTTC. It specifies CASNGQGGGETQYF.

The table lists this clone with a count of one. In nucleotides, the CDR3 is TGTGCCAGCAGCGCCCGCGGGGGTCTCAGGGATTCACCCCTCCACTTT. Translating gives CASSARGGLRDSPLHF. V and J are TRBV13 and TRBJ1-6, with D possibly TRBD1 on 5 matching bases. In germline, CDR1 is PRHDT, CDR2 FYEKMQ (reference sequence). Trimming pared 5 bases from V and 8 bases from J, leaving 19 bases between. This CDR3 is 16 amino acids long.

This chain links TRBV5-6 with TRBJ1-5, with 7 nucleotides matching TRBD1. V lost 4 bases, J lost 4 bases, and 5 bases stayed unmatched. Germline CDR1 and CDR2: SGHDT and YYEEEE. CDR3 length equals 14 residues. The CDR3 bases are TGTGCCAGCAGCATAGGGACAGTGAATCAGCCCCAGCATTTT. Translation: CASSIGTVNQPQHF. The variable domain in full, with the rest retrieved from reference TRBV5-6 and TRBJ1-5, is DAGVTQSPTHLIKTRGQQVTLRCSPKSGHDTVSWYQQALGQGPQFIFQYYEEEERQRGNFPDRFSGHQFPNYSSELNVNALLLGDSALYLCASSIGTVNQPQHFGDGTRLSIL.

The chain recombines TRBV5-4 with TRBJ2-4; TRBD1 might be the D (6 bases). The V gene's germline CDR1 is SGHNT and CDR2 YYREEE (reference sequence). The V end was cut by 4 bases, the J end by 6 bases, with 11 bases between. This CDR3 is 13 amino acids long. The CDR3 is CASSALQGNIQYF. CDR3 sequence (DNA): TGTGCCAGCAGCGCCTTACAGGGAAACATTCAGTACTTC.

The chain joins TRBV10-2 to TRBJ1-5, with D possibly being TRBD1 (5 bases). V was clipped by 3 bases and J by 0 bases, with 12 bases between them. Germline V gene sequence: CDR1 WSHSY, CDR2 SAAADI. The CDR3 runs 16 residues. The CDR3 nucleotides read TGCGCCAGCAGTGATGCAGGGCCATATAGCAATCAGCCCCAGCATTTT. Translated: CASSDAGPYSNQPQHF.

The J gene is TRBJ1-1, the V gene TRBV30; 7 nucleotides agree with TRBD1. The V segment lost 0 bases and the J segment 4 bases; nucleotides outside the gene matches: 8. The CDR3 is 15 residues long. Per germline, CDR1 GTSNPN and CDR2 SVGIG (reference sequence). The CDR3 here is CAWSVGGQGGTEAFF. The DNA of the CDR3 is TGTGCCTGGAGTGTAGGTGGGCAGGGGGGCACTGAAGCTTTCTTT.

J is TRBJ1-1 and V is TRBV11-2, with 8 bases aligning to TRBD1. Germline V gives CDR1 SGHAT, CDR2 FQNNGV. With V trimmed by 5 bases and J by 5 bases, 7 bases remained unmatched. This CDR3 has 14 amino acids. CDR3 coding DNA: TGTGCCAGCAGCCGAGGGACAGGACGGACTGAAGCTTTCTTT. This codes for CASSRGTGRTEAFF.